The rows below give T cell receptor beta chains drawn from one sample of a study of blood T cell repertoires in COVID-19. Measured with immunoSEQ multiplex PCR; TCRdb has only the in-frame clones, and not every one. The sample consists of approximately 22,000 clones, about 81% of them appearing once. Sample: peripheral blood. These receptors were obtained from a human donor in a cohort sampled during active COVID-19. Both conserved end residues are part of each CDR3. The order of the fields is clone size, J gene, V gene, D gene, CDR3 protein, CDR3 DNA. The D gene is left open where the match is weak. Clone size is not always given. Where it is, it says once, few, many or a class for expanded clones.

.,TRBJ2-3,TRBV6-2/TRBV6-3,TRBD2,CASSLAGRGTDTQYF,TGTGCCAGCAGTCTAGCGGGCCGGGGCACAGATACGCAGTATTTT
.,TRBJ2-5,TRBV18,.,CASSPNRFEETQYF,TGTGCCAGCTCACCAAATCGCTTTGAGGAGACCCAGTACTTC
.,TRBJ2-1,TRBV24-1,.,CATSDSKAGRNEQFF,TGTGCCACCAGTGATTCTAAAGCAGGGAGGAATGAGCAGTTCTTC
.,TRBJ2-1,TRBV2,TRBD2,CASSPGLAGGNGNEQFF,TGTGCCAGCAGTCCGGGACTAGCGGGAGGAAATGGCAATGAGCAGTTCTTC
.,TRBJ2-1,TRBV4-1,.,CASSQDLPTYNEQFF,TGCGCCAGCAGCCAAGACCTACCTACCTACAATGAGCAGTTCTTC
.,TRBJ2-3,TRBV12-5,.,CASGSKDSTDTQYF,TGTGCTAGTGGTTCAAAGGACAGTACAGATACGCAGTATTTT
.,TRBJ1-1,TRBV30,.,CAWSVRGGNTEAFF,TGTGCCTGGAGTGTGCGGGGGGGGAACACTGAAGCTTTCTTT
.,TRBJ2-7,TRBV6-5,.,CASSLRLSLDEQYF,TGTGCCAGCAGTTTAAGACTGTCCCTGGACGAGCAGTACTTC
.,TRBJ1-4,TRBV27,.,CASSLDHRVTNEKLFF,TGTGCCAGCAGTTTGGATCACCGGGTTACTAATGAAAAACTGTTTTTT
.,TRBJ2-7,TRBV4-1,.,CASSQERGSYEQYF,TGCGCCAGCAGCCAAGAGAGGGGGTCCTACGAGCAGTACTTC
.,TRBJ2-2,TRBV5-6,.,CASSLVGHRELFF,TGTGCCAGCAGCTTGGTGGGGCACCGGGAGCTGTTTTTT
once,TRBJ2-6,TRBV6-2/TRBV6-3,TRBD1,CASSLTGVGANVLTF,TGTGCCAGCAGCCTTACAGGGGTTGGGGCCAACGTCCTGACTTTC
once,TRBJ2-1,TRBV5-1,.,CASSRLGGRSSYNEQFF,TGCGCCAGCAGCCGACTTGGGGGCCGGAGCTCCTACAATGAGCAGTTCTTC
.,TRBJ1-3,TRBV9,TRBD1,CASSGVGTGTGNTIYF,TGTGCCAGCAGCGGGGTAGGGACAGGGACTGGAAACACCATATATTTT
.,TRBJ1-2,TRBV29-1,.,CSVETPGVRTSTF,TGCAGCGTTGAAACCCCAGGGGTCCGTACAAGCACCTTC
.,TRBJ2-2,TRBV7-9,TRBD1,CASRPGGQNTGELFF,TGTGCCAGCAGGCCAGGGGGACAGAACACCGGGGAGCTGTTTTTT
once,TRBJ2-2,TRBV27,TRBD1,CASSLSTGGLTGELFF,TGTGCCAGCAGTCTATCGACAGGGGGTTTAACCGGGGAGCTGTTTTTT
once,TRBJ1-2,TRBV3-1/TRBV3-2,.,CASSLPRADPNYGYTF,TGTGCCAGCAGCCTGCCCCGAGCGGACCCTAACTATGGCTACACCTTC
.,TRBJ1-1,TRBV7-8,TRBD1,CASSPDRGLNTEAFF,TGTGCCAGCAGCCCGGACAGGGGGCTTAACACTGAAGCTTTCTTT
.,TRBJ2-1,TRBV6-2/TRBV6-3,TRBD2,CASSTGLAGRNNEQFF,TGTGCCAGCAGTACCGGACTAGCGGGGCGAAACAATGAGCAGTTCTTC
.,TRBJ1-5,TRBV19,.,CASSTLRDITQPQHF,TGTGCCAGTAGTACCCTCAGGGACATAACTCAGCCCCAGCATTTT
.,TRBJ1-1,TRBV10-3,.,CAIRGQTMNTEAFF,TGTGCCATCAGGGGACAAACTATGAACACTGAAGCTTTCTTT
.,TRBJ2-7,TRBV7-2,TRBD2,CASSFILQKIAGYAYEQYF,TGTGCCAGCAGCTTTATTTTACAGAAAATAGCGGGCTATGCCTACGAGCAGTACTTC
.,TRBJ1-1,TRBV6-5,.,CASTGHGVAAEAFF,TGTGCCAGCACCGGTCACGGGGTTGCTGCTGAAGCTTTCTTT
.,TRBJ2-2,TRBV24-1,.,CATSPDSQSTGELFF,TGTGCCACCAGCCCGGACTCTCAATCCACCGGGGAGCTGTTTTTT
.,TRBJ2-1,TRBV9,TRBD2,CASRAGMESNEQFF,TGTGCCAGCCGAGCGGGGATGGAGAGCAATGAGCAGTTCTTC
.,TRBJ2-2,TRBV29-1,TRBD1,CSAEGQGVGTGELFF,TGCAGCGCTGAAGGACAGGGGGTCGGCACCGGGGAGCTGTTTTTT
.,TRBJ2-3,TRBV4-3,TRBD2,CASSQDRGGADTQYF,TGCGCCAGCAGCCAAGATCGCGGGGGGGCAGATACGCAGTATTTT
.,TRBJ2-7,TRBV4-2,TRBD2,CASSQVGTSGPTYEQYF,TGTGCCAGCAGCCAGGTGGGGACTAGCGGGCCGACCTACGAGCAGTACTTC
.,TRBJ1-6,TRBV6-6,.,CASSLGPGRRTLHF,TGTGCCAGCAGTTTGGGGCCAGGTCGGAGAACCCTCCACTTT
few,TRBJ2-5,TRBV19,TRBD1,CASNRGQETQYF,TGTGCCAGCAACAGGGGCCAAGAGACCCAGTACTTC
few,TRBJ2-3,TRBV6-6,TRBD2,CASSPIAGDTDTQYF,TGTGCCAGCAGTCCGATAGCGGGGGACACAGATACGCAGTATTTT
.,TRBJ2-1,TRBV19,.,CASSISPNVYNEQFF,TGTGCCAGTAGTATTAGCCCGAACGTCTACAATGAGCAGTTCTTC